This TCR beta chain was sequenced during a study of blood T cell repertoires in COVID-19. Study-wide background: Some COVID-19 samples were acute and others convalescent; all came from the United States, Italy and Spain.

There are 14 residues in the CDR3. The ends were cut back, 1 base at V and 4 bases at J, with 10 bases in the middle. Germline V gives CDR1 LNHDA, CDR2 SQIVND (reference sequence). TCRdb's copy holds only in-frame clones and misses some; the assay was immunoSEQ multiplex PCR. This sample has under 200,000 clones; around 87% occur once, and the top ten carry approximately 2.7%. Sequencing was performed on peripheral blood. This sequence was found in a man between 35 and 55 years old with active or convalescent COVID-19. The chain combines TRBV19 with TRBJ1-1; D ambiguous. The CDR3 region is CASSIAPGFTEAFF. CDR3 DNA sequence: TGTGCCAGTAGTATAGCTCCGGGATTCACTGAAGCTTTCTTT.